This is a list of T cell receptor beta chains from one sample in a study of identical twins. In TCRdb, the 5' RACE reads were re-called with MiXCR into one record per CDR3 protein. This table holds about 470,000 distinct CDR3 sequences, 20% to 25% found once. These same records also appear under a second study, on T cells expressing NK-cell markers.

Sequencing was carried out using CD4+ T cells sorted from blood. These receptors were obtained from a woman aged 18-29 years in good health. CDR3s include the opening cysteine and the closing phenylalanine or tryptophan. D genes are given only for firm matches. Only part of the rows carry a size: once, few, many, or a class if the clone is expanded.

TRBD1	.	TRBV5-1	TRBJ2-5	TGCGCCAGCAGCTTGGAGAGACAGGGGAGTACCCAGTACTTC	CASSLERQGSTQYF
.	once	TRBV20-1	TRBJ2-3	TGCAGTGCCACCCCACTCGTGGGGGGGCCCGATACGCAGTATTTT	CSATPLVGGPDTQYF
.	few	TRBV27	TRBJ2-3	TGTGCCAGCAGTTTGTGGCCATCTAGCACAGATACGCAGTATTTT	CASSLWPSSTDTQYF
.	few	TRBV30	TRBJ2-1	TGTGCCTGGATACGTGGAAGCTCCTACAATGAGCAGTTCTTC	CAWIRGSSYNEQFF
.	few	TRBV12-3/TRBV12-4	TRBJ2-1	TGTGCCAGCAGTTTAGGGCAGGGAAGGGAGCAGTTCTTC	CASSLGQGREQFF
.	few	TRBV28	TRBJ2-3	TGTGCCAGCAGTTACGTCGACAGCACAGATACGCAGTATTTT	CASSYVDSTDTQYF
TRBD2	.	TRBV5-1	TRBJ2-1	TGCGCCAGCAGCTTTCCACTAGCGGGAGGGCCGGGATCCTACAATGAGCAGTTCTTC	CASSFPLAGGPGSYNEQFF
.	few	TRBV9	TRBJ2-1	TGTGCCAGCAGCGTAGCTACTGGGATTGCCTACAATGAGCAGTTCTTC	CASSVATGIAYNEQFF
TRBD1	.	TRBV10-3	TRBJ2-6	TGTGCCACGACAGGGGCCTCTGGGGCCAACGTCCTGACTTTC	CATTGASGANVLTF
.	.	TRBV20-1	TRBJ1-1	TGCAGTGCTAGAACGGGACACCCGAACACTGAAGCTTTCTTT	CSARTGHPNTEAFF
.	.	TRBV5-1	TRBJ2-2	TGCGCCAGCAGCTTGGACGTGACGGGGACCTGGGAGCTGTTTTTT	CASSLDVTGTWELFF
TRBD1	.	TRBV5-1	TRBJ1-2	TGCGCCAGCAGCCCCGACAGGGGGAATGGCTACACCTTC	CASSPDRGNGYTF
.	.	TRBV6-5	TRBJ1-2	TGTGCCAGCAGTTACACCAAGACAAGGGAGGGTTATGGCTACACCTTC	CASSYTKTREGYGYTF
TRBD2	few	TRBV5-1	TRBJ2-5	TGCGCCAGCAGCTTGGTTGGGACTAGCGAAGAGACCCAGTACTTC	CASSLVGTSEETQYF
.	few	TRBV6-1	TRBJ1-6	TGTGCCAGCACGCGGGCAGACTTTATGTCACCCCTCCACTTT	CASTRADFMSPLHF
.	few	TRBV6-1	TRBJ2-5	TGTGCCACCACCGGGAATAGAGAGACCCAGTACTTC	CATTGNRETQYF
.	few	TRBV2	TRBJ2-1	TGTGCCAGCAGTGAGACCGGGCGAACGACCGGGGGTTGTTTCTTC	CASSETGRTTGGCFF
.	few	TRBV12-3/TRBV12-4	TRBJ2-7	TGTGCCAGCAGATACGGGACATGGGAGCAGTACTTC	CASRYGTWEQYF